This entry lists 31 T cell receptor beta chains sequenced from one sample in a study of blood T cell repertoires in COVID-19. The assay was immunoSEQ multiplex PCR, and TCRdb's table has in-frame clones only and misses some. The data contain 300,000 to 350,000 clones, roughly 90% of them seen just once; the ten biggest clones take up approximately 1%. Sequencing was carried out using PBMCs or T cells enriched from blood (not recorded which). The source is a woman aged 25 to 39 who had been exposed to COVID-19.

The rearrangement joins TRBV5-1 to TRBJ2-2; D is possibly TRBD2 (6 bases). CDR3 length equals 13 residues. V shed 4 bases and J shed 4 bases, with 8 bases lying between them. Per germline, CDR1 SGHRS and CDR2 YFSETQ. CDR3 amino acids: CASSPGVTGELFF. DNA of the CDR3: TGCGCCAGCAGCCCGGGGGTCACCGGGGAGCTGTTTTTT.

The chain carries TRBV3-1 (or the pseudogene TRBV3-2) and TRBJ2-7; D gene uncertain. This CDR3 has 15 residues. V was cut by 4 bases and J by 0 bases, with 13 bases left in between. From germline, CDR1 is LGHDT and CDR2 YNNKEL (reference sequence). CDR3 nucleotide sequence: TGTGCCAGCAGCCGCATGGTTCCGAGCTCCTACGAGCAGTACTTC. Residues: CASSRMVPSSYEQYF.

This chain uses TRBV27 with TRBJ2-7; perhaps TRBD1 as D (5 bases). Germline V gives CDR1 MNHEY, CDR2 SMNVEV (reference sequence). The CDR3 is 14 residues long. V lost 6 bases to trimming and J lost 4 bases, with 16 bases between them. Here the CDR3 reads CASRLKGHLYEQYF. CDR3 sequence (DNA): TGTGCCAGCAGGCTGAAAGGACACCTTTACGAGCAGTACTTC.

This chain's CDR3 is CASSYSWTGNNSPLHF. CDR3 in DNA: TGTGCCAGCAGTTACTCCTGGACAGGGAATAATTCACCCCTCCACTTT. This sequence joins TRBV6-5 and TRBJ1-6; 8 bases map to TRBD1. The CDR3 is made up of 16 amino acids. Germline values: CDR1 MNHEY, CDR2 SVGAGI. Trimming took 0 bases from V and 5 from J; bases not matched to a gene: 3.

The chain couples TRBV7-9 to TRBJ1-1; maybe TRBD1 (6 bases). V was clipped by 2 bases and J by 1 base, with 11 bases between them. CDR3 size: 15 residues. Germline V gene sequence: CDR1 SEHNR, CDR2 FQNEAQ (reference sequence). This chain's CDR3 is CASSLKGVRNTEAFF. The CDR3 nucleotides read TGTGCCAGCAGCTTAAAGGGGGTACGGAACACTGAAGCTTTCTTT.

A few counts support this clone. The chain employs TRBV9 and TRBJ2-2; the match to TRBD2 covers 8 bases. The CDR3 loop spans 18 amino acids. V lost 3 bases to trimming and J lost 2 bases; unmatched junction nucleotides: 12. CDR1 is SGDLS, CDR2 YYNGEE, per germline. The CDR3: CASSAPVGSGTNTGELFF. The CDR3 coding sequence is TGTGCCAGCAGCGCGCCGGTCGGTAGCGGGACTAACACCGGGGAGCTGTTTTTT.

DNA of the CDR3: TGCAGCGTTCTGTGGGCCCACTGGGACCAAGAGACCCAGTACTTC. Translation: CSVLWAHWDQETQYF. This chain connects TRBV29-1 to TRBJ2-5; D not certain. The CDR3 totals 15 residues. In germline, CDR1 is SQVTM, CDR2 ANQGSEA. V lost 5 bases, J lost 0 bases, and 16 bases lay in between.

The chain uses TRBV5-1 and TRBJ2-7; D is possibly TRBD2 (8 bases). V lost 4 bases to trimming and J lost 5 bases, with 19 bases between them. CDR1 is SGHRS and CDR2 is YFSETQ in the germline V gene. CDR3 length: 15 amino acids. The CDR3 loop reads CASSPGGTDGHEQYF. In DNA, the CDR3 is TGCGCCAGCAGCCCGGGGGGGACAGATGGCCACGAGCAGTACTTC. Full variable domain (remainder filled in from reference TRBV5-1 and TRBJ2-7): KAGVTQTPRYLIKTRGQQVTLSCSPISGHRSVSWYQQTPGQGLQFLFEYFSETQRNKGNFPGRFSGRQFSNSRSEMNVSTLELGDSALYLCASSPGGTDGHEQYFGPGTRLTVT.

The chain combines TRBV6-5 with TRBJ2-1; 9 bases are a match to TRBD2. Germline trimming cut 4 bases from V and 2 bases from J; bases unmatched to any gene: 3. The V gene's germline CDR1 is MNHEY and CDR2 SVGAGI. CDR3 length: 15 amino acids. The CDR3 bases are TGTGCCAGCAGTTCGGTAGCGGGGGCCTACAATGAGCAGTTCTTC. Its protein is CASSSVAGAYNEQFF.

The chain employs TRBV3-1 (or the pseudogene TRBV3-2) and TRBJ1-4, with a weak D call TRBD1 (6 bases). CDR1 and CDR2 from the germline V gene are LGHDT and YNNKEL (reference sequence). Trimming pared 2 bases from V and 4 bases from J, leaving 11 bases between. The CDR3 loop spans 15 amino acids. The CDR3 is CASSQPTGYNEKLFF. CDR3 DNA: TGTGCCAGCAGCCAACCGACAGGTTATAATGAAAAACTGTTTTTT.

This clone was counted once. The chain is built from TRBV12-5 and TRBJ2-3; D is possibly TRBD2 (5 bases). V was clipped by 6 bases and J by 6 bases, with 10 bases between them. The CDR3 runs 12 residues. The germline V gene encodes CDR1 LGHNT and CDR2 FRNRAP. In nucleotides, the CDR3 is TGTGCTAGTGGCCTTAGGGAGGATACGCAGTATTTT. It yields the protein CASGLREDTQYF.

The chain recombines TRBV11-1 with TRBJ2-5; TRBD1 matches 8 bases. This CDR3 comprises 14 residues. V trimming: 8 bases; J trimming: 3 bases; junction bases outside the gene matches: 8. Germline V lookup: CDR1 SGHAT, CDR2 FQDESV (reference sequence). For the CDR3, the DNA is TGTGCCAGCCGAGGGGGGACAGGTGAAGAGACCCAGTACTTC. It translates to CASRGGTGEETQYF.

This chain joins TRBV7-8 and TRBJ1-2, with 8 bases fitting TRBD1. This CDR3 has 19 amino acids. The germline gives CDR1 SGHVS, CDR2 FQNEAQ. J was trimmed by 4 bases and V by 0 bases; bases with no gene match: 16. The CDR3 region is CASSLAGGSDRAGSYGYTF. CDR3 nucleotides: TGTGCCAGCAGCTTAGCGGGGGGGTCGGACAGGGCGGGTTCCTATGGCTACACCTTC.

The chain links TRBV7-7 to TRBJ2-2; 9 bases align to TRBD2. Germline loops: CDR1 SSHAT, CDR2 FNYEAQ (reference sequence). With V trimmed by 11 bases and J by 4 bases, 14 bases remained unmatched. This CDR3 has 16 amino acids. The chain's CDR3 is CASGPGASGITGELFF. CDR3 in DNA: TGTGCCTCGGGACCCGGGGCTAGCGGGATCACCGGGGAGCTGTTTTTT.

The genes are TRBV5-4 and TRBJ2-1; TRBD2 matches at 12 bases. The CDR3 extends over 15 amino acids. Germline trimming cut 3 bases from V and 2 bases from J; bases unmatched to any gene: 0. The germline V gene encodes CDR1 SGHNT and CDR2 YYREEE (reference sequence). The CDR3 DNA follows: TGTGCCAGCAGCTCTAGCGGGAGGGCCTACAATGAGCAGTTCTTC. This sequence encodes CASSSSGRAYNEQFF.

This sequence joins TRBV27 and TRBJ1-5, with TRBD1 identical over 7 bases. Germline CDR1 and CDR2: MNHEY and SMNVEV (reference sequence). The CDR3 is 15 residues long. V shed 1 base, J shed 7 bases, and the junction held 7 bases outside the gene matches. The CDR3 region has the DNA TGTGCCAGCAGTTTATGGGCAGGGGGAAGGCAGCCCCAGCATTTT. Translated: CASSLWAGGRQPQHF.

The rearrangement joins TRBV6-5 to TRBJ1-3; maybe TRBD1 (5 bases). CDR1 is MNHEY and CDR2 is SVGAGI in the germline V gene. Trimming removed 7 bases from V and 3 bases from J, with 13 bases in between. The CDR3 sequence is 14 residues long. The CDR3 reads CASTQRDFGNTIYF. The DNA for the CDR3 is TGTGCCAGCACCCAGCGGGACTTTGGAAACACCATATATTTT.

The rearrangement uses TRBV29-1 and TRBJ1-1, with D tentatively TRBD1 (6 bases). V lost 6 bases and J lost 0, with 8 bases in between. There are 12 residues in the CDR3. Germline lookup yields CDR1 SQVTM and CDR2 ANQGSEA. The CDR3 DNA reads TGCAGCGTCTGGGACATGAACACTGAAGCTTTCTTT. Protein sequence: CSVWDMNTEAFF.

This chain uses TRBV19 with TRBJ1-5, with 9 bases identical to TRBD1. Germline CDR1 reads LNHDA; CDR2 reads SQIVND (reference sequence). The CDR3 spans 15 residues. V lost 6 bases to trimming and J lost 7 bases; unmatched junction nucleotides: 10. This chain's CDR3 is CASSTGTGKGQPQHF. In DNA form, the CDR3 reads TGTGCCAGTAGCACAGGGACAGGGAAAGGGCAGCCCCAGCATTTT. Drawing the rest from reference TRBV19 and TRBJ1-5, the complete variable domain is DGGITQSPKYLFRKEGQNVTLSCEQNLNHDAMYWYRQDPGQGLRLIYYSQIVNDFQKGDIAEGYSVSREKKESFPLTVTSAQKNPTAFYLCASSTGTGKGQPQHFGDGTRLSIL.

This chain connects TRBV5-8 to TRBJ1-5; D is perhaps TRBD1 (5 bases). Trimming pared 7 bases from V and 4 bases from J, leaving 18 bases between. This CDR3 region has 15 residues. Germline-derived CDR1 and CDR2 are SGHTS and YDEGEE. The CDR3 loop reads CASGHRDRGNQPQHF. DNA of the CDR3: TGTGCCAGCGGACACCGGGACCGGGGGAATCAGCCCCAGCATTTT.

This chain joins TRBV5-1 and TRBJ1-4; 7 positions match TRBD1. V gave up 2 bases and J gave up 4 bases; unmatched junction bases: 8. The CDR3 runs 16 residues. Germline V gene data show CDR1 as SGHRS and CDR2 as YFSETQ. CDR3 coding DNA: TGCGCCAGCAGCTTTAATACGGCAGGGGGTAATGAAAAACTGTTTTTT. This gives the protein CASSFNTAGGNEKLFF.

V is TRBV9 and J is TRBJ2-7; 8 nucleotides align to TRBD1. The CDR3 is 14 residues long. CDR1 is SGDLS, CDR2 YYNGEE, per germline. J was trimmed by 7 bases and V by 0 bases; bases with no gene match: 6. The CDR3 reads CASSVGTGLGEQYF. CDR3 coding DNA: TGTGCCAGCAGCGTAGGGACAGGGTTAGGGGAGCAGTACTTC.

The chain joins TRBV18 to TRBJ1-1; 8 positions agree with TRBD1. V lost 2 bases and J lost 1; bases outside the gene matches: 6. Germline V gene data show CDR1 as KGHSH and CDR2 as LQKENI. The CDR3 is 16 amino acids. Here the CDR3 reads CASSPSRTGKNTEAFF. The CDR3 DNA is TGTGCCAGCTCACCATCCCGGACAGGGAAGAACACTGAAGCTTTCTTT. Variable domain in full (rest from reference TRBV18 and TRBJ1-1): NAGVMQNPRHLVRRRGQEARLRCSPMKGHSHVYWYRQLPEEGLKFMVYLQKENIIDESGMPKERFSAEFPKEGPSILRIQQVVRGDSAAYFCASSPSRTGKNTEAFFGQGTRLTVV.

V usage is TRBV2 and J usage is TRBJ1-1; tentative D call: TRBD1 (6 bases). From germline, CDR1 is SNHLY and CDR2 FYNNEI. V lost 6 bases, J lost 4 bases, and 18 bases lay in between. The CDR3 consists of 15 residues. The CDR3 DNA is TGTGCCAGCAGCCAAAGACAGGAAGGAGGCACTGAAGCTTTCTTT. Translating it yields CASSQRQEGGTEAFF.

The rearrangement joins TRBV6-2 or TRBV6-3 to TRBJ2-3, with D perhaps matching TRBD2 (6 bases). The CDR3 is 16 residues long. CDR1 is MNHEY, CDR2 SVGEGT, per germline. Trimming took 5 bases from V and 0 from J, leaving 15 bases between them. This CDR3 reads CASSDPTGASTDTQYF. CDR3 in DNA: TGTGCCAGCAGTGACCCTACGGGAGCTAGCACAGATACGCAGTATTTT.

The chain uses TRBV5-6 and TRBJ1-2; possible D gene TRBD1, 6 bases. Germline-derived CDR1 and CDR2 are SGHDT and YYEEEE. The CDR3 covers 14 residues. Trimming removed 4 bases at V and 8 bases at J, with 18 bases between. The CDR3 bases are TGTGCCAGCAGCACCCAGACAGGCTGGAGGGGCTACACCTTC. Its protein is CASSTQTGWRGYTF. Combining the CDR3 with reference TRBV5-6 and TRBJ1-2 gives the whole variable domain DAGVTQSPTHLIKTRGQQVTLRCSPKSGHDTVSWYQQALGQGPQFIFQYYEEEERQRGNFPDRFSGHQFPNYSSELNVNALLLGDSALYLCASSTQTGWRGYTFGSGTRLTVV.

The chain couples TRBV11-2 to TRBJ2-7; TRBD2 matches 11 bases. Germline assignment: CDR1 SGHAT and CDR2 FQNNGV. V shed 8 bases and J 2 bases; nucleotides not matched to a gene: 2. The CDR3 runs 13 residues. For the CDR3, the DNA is TGTGCCAGCGGGACTAGCGGAACCTACGAGCAGTACTTC. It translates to CASGTSGTYEQYF.

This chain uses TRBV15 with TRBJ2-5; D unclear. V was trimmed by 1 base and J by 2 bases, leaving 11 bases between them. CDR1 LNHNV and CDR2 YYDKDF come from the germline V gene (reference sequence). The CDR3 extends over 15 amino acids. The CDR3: CATSRGADTQETQYF. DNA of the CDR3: TGTGCCACCAGCAGAGGGGCAGACACGCAAGAGACCCAGTACTTC.

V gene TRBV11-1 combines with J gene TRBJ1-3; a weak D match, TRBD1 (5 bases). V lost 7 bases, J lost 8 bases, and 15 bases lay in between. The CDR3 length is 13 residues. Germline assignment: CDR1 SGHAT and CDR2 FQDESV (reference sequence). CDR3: CASTANAGDTIYF. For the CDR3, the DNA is TGTGCCAGCACCGCCAACGCGGGGGACACCATATATTTT.

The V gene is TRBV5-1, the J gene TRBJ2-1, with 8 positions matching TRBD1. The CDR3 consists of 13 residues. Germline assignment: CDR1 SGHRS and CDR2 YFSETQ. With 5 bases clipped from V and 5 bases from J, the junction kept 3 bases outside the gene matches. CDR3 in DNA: TGCGCCAGCAGGATGGGACAGGACAATGAGCAGTTCTTC. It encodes CASRMGQDNEQFF.

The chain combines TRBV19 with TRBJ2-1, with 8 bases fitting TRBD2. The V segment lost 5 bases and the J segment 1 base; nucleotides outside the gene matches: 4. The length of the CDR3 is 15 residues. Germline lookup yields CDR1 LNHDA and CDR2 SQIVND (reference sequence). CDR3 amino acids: CASSVAGGSYNEQFF. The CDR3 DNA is TGTGCCAGTAGTGTTGCGGGGGGATCCTACAATGAGCAGTTCTTC.